This T cell receptor beta chain was profiled in a study of beta chain features in type 1 diabetes. Study findings and constraints: In every one of the four CD4+ subsets, TCRB CDR3s were moderately but significantly shorter in Type 1 diabetes patients.

Sequencing targeted expressed TCRB transcripts, as all isolated RNA had been reverse transcribed. Each sample of naive, central memory or regulatory T cells had, on average, about 3.57 million reads. Clones were sequenced by immunoSEQ multiplex PCR, and TCRdb holds only the in-frame ones, with some missing. Among around 250,000 clones listed, over 11% were seen once. The length of the CDR3 is 13 residues. CDR1 is MGHRA and CDR2 is YSYEKL in the germline V gene. Trimming left V 1 base short and J 4 bases short, with 4 bases between. A remark on this clone: The antigen is not known.

The specimen sequenced was naive CD4+ T cells from blood. The chain uses TRBV4-1 and TRBJ2-2, with D uncertain. The TCR comes from a man aged 25 to 40 with type 1 diabetes. CDR3 amino acids: CASSQVRTGELFF. CDR3 DNA sequence: TGCGCCAGCAGCCAAGTCCGCACCGGGGAGCTGTTTTTT.